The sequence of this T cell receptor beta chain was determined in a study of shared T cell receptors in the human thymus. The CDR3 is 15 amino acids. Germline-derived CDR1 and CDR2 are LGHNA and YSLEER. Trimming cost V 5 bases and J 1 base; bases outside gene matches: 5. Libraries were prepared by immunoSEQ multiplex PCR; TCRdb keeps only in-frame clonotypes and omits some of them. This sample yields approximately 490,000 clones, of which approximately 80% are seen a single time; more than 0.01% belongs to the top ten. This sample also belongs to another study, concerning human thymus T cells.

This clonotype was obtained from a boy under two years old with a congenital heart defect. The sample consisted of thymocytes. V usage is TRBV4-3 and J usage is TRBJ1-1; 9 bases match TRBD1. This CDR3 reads CASSYSQGANTEAFF. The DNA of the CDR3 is TGCGCCAGCAGCTACTCACAGGGGGCGAACACTGAAGCTTTCTTT.